The next 32 T cell receptor beta chains were all read from a single sample in a study of shared clonotypes between healthy human individuals. Profiling relied on immunoSEQ multiplex PCR, and the TCRdb table lists in-frame clones only, not all of them. This sample yields some 800,000 clones, of which about 92% are seen a single time; less than 25% belongs to the top ten. CD45RO negativity and positive selection for CCR7 defined naive CD8 cells, a population that excluded terminally differentiated effector memory CD45RA+ cells. The sequencing sample was made of naive CD8+ T cells sorted from blood. Receptors originate from a man aged 30-40 years in good health.

The rearrangement joins TRBV29-1 to TRBJ2-3; D uncertain. Germline values: CDR1 SQVTM, CDR2 ANQGSEA. CDR3 length: 13 residues. V lost 3 bases, J lost 1 base, and 8 bases lay in between. CDR3: CSVELVRTDTQYF. The CDR3 region has the DNA TGCAGCGTTGAGCTGGTACGCACAGATACGCAGTATTTT.

Note on this clone: One end of the junction is discordant with germline, which a read error may explain. This chain links TRBV7-2 with TRBJ1-1; tentatively, D is TRBD1 (6 bases). The CDR3 extends over 17 amino acids. Germline CDR1 is SGHTA and CDR2 is FQGNSA. CDR3 sequence: CASSSVGGHVMNAEAFF. For the CDR3, the DNA is TGTGCCAGCAGCTCCGTTGGGGGGCACGTCATGAACGCTGAAGCTTTCTTT.

V usage is TRBV27 and J usage is TRBJ2-5, with TRBD2 as a possible D gene (6 bases). The germline V gene has CDR1 MNHEY and CDR2 SMNVEV (reference sequence). With 6 bases removed from V and 2 bases from J, the gap between germline ends came to 13 bases. The length of the CDR3 is 14 residues. The CDR3 DNA follows: TGTGCCAGCAGCCGCGGGACTCATCAAGAGACCCAGTACTTC. Its protein product is CASSRGTHQETQYF.

The chain recombines TRBV27 with TRBJ1-5; the D gene is possibly TRBD1 (5 bases). Per germline, CDR1 MNHEY and CDR2 SMNVEV (reference sequence). This CDR3 is 18 amino acids long. Trimming pared 7 bases from V and 4 bases from J, leaving 26 bases between. CDR3 region: CASKTWGDVTGGNQPQHF. For the CDR3, the DNA is TGTGCCAGCAAAACGTGGGGGGATGTCACAGGAGGAAATCAGCCCCAGCATTTT.

The rearrangement links TRBV9 to TRBJ2-1; D possibly corresponds to TRBD2 (7 bases). The germline V gene encodes CDR1 SGDLS and CDR2 YYNGEE. Deletions cut 0 bases from V and 0 bases from J, with 22 bases between. This CDR3 region has 20 residues. The CDR3 is CASSVEGRAGTKSSYNEQFF. CDR3 coding DNA: TGTGCCAGCAGCGTAGAGGGTAGAGCGGGGACAAAAAGCTCCTACAATGAGCAGTTCTTC.

V usage is TRBV14 and J usage is TRBJ2-7; D unresolved. Trimming removed 2 bases at V and 3 bases at J, with 11 bases between. Germline lookup yields CDR1 SGHDN and CDR2 FVKESK. This CDR3 is built from 14 residues. The CDR3 loop is CASSQMAASYEQYF. The CDR3 bases are TGTGCCAGCAGCCAAATGGCAGCGAGCTACGAGCAGTACTTC.

This clone appeared once. The V call is TRBV28, the J call TRBJ2-4, with a weak D call TRBD1 (5 bases). This CDR3 region has 16 residues. The germline V and J ends were trimmed by 5 bases and 0 bases, with 14 bases remaining between them. Germline V gives CDR1 MDHEN, CDR2 SYDVKM. This chain's CDR3 is CASSVYQGAAKNIQYF. CDR3 coding DNA: TGTGCCAGCAGTGTATACCAGGGTGCAGCCAAAAACATTCAGTACTTC. Supplemented by reference TRBV28 and TRBJ2-4, the full variable domain reads DVKVTQSSRYLVKRTGEKVFLECVQDMDHENMFWYRQDPGLGLRLIYFSYDVKMKEKGDIPEGYSVSREKKERFSLILESASTNQTSMYLCASSVYQGAAKNIQYFGAGTRLSVL.

The chain recombines TRBV27 with TRBJ2-2, with 10 bases lining up with TRBD2. The germline CDR1 and CDR2 sequences are MNHEY and SMNVEV (reference sequence). The CDR3 has 16 amino acids. The V segment lost 4 bases and the J segment 4 bases; nucleotides outside the gene matches: 6. The CDR3 region has the DNA TGTGCCAGCAGTTCGCTAGCGGGAGAAGGCACCGGGGAGCTGTTTTTT. Translating gives CASSSLAGEGTGELFF.

V is TRBV11-2 and J is TRBJ2-3, with 7 bases aligning to TRBD2. V lost 7 bases, J lost 1 base, and 5 bases stayed unmatched. Germline V gives CDR1 SGHAT, CDR2 FQNNGV. The CDR3 covers 14 residues. CDR3 in DNA: TGTGCCAGCAACCCCACTAGCGGCACAGATACGCAGTATTTT. Amino acids: CASNPTSGTDTQYF.

This clone has a single count. The J gene is TRBJ2-1, the V gene TRBV9; no firm D call. Trimming stripped 4 bases from V and 4 bases from J, with 15 bases between. Germline V lookup: CDR1 SGDLS, CDR2 YYNGEE. This CDR3 spans 15 amino acids. The CDR3 sequence: CASSQSSDGYNEQFF. CDR3 DNA: TGTGCCAGCAGCCAGAGCAGCGACGGTTACAATGAGCAGTTCTTC. The full variable domain, with the rest looked up from reference TRBV9 and TRBJ2-1, is DSGVTQTPKHLITATGQRVTLRCSPRSGDLSVYWYQQSLDQGLQFLIQYYNGEERAKGNILERFSAQQFPDLHSELNLSSLELGDSALYFCASSQSSDGYNEQFFGPGTRLTVL.

Only one count was recorded for this clone. V is TRBV4-3 and J is TRBJ1-5; 10 bases are shared with TRBD1. The ends lost 5 bases at V and 4 bases at J; junction bases unmatched: 5. Germline CDR1 LGHNA, CDR2 YSLEER. The CDR3 has 15 residues. The CDR3 DNA reads TGCGCCAGCAGCACCGGGACAGGGGTAAATCAGCCCCAGCATTTT. Its protein product is CASSTGTGVNQPQHF.

The CDR3 is CASTTGLGNTEAFF. The DNA of the CDR3 is TGTGCCAGTACTACAGGGTTGGGGAACACTGAAGCTTTCTTT. The V call is TRBV19, the J call TRBJ1-1; tentatively, D is TRBD1 (6 bases). Germline-derived CDR1 and CDR2 are LNHDA and SQIVND (reference sequence). The CDR3 runs to 14 residues. The germline V and J ends were trimmed by 7 bases and 1 base, with 13 bases remaining between them.

The rearrangement uses TRBV7-2 and TRBJ2-1; D may match TRBD1 or TRBD2 (6 bases each). The CDR3 length is 17 residues. The V gene's germline CDR1 is SGHTA and CDR2 FQGNSA. Trimming stripped 5 bases from V and 4 bases from J, with 21 bases between. The CDR3 region has the DNA TGTGCCAGCAGCCATAGAGGGGGGACGGCTGAATACAATGAGCAGTTCTTC. Amino acid sequence: CASSHRGGTAEYNEQFF. The full variable domain, rest sourced from reference TRBV7-2 and TRBJ2-1, is GAGVSQSPSNKVTEKGKDVELRCDPISGHTALYWYRQSLGQGLEFLIYFQGNSAPDKSGLPSDRFSAERTGGSVSTLTIQRTQQEDSAVYLCASSHRGGTAEYNEQFFGPGTRLTVL.

The chain joins TRBV7-9 to TRBJ2-7; D is possibly TRBD2 (6 bases). The CDR3 runs 14 residues. Trimming pared 3 bases from V and 5 bases from J, leaving 14 bases between. Germline V gives CDR1 SEHNR, CDR2 FQNEAQ (reference sequence). The CDR3 nucleotides are TGTGCCAGCAGCTTTGCAGGGAGGTTTAACGAGCAGTACTTC. Translated: CASSFAGRFNEQYF.

The rearrangement joins TRBV11-2 to TRBJ2-5, with no clear D. Trimming took off 5 bases at V and 0 bases at J, with 16 bases between the two ends. CDR1 and CDR2 from the germline V gene are SGHAT and FQNNGV. This CDR3 contains 16 residues. The CDR3 sequence: CASSRVGMRNQETQYF. DNA for the CDR3: TGTGCCAGCAGCAGAGTCGGTATGCGGAACCAAGAGACCCAGTACTTC.

The chain couples TRBV27 to TRBJ2-7, with 8 bases that match TRBD1. CDR1 is MNHEY and CDR2 is SMNVEV in the germline V gene (reference sequence). V lost 5 bases and J lost 6; bases outside the gene matches: 15. This CDR3 contains 16 residues. The DNA for the CDR3 is TGTGCCAGCAGTCAAAAAAGCCCAGGACAGGGAGTCGAGCAGTACTTC. This translates into CASSQKSPGQGVEQYF.

This chain links TRBV5-4 with TRBJ2-7; D might be TRBD1 or TRBD2, each matching 5 bases. This CDR3 is 15 amino acids long. V lost 4 bases and J lost 2, with 16 bases in between. The germline V gene encodes CDR1 SGHNT and CDR2 YYREEE (reference sequence). CDR3 sequence (DNA): TGTGCCAGCAGCCAACTTGGGACGGGAACCTACGAGCAGTACTTC. Encoded protein: CASSQLGTGTYEQYF.

The chain is built from TRBV27 and TRBJ2-7; D may be TRBD1 (6 bases). V dropped 6 bases and J dropped 0 bases, with 18 bases sitting between them. CDR3 length: 16 amino acids. Germline V gene sequence: CDR1 MNHEY, CDR2 SMNVEV (reference sequence). CDR3 bases: TGTGCCAGCAGAACTCTGGACAGTCTGAGCTCCTACGAGCAGTACTTC. Protein: CASRTLDSLSSYEQYF.

This chain connects TRBV7-6 to TRBJ2-5, with a weak D call TRBD2 (6 bases). V lost 8 bases, J lost 2 bases, and 12 bases lay in between. Germline V gene data show CDR1 as SGHVS and CDR2 as FNYEAQ. This CDR3 is built from 13 residues. The CDR3 DNA follows: TGTGCCAGCGTCCCGGGGGAACAAGAGACCCAGTACTTC. Encoded protein: CASVPGEQETQYF.

The chain employs TRBV7-9 and TRBJ2-1, with TRBD1 identical over 9 bases. In germline, CDR1 is SEHNR, CDR2 FQNEAQ (reference sequence). The trim removed 3 bases at V and 8 bases at J, leaving 5 bases unmatched. This CDR3 contains 14 residues. The CDR3 nucleotides are TGTGCCAGCAGCTTGGGACAGGGCCGGGATGAGCAGTTCTTC. This gives the protein CASSLGQGRDEQFF.

CDR3 region: CASSHKGQGDTEAFF. The CDR3 DNA reads TGTGCCAGCAGCCACAAGGGACAGGGGGACACTGAAGCTTTCTTT. The V gene is TRBV4-2, the J gene TRBJ1-1; 11 positions agree with TRBD1. V shed 3 bases, J shed 3 bases, and the junction held 3 bases outside the gene matches. Per the germline V gene, CDR1 is LGHNA and CDR2 is YNFKEQ. This CDR3 is built from 15 residues.

This chain uses TRBV27 with TRBJ2-1; tentatively, D is TRBD2 (6 bases). The CDR3 runs 14 residues. CDR1 and CDR2 (germline): MNHEY, SMNVEV (reference sequence). Trimming removed 4 bases from V and 6 bases from J, with 13 bases in between. Written as DNA, the CDR3 is TGTGCCAGCAGTTCGATCGTTAGCGGCAATGAGCAGTTCTTC. Protein sequence: CASSSIVSGNEQFF.

This clone appeared once. The rearrangement links TRBV7-6 to TRBJ2-1; D ambiguous. V lost 6 bases, J lost 3 bases, and 15 bases lay in between. The CDR3 is made up of 15 amino acids. Germline V gene lookup returns CDR1 SGHVS and CDR2 FNYEAQ. The CDR3 DNA is TGTGCCAGCAGTGTCAGCATGACCGTCTACAATGAGCAGTTCTTC. Protein sequence: CASSVSMTVYNEQFF.

The chain couples TRBV15 to TRBJ1-2; D ambiguous. This CDR3 comprises 13 residues. Germline V lookup: CDR1 LNHNV, CDR2 YYDKDF (reference sequence). Trimming took off 3 bases at V and 2 bases at J, with 7 bases between the two ends. The CDR3 DNA follows: TGTGCCACCAGCAGCGGCTTGAACTATGGCTACACCTTC. This encodes CATSSGLNYGYTF. Using reference TRBV15 and TRBJ1-2 for the parts outside the CDR3, the full variable domain is DAMVIQNPRYQVTQFGKPVTLSCSQTLNHNVMYWYQQKSSQAPKLLFHYYDKDFNNEADTPDNFQSRRPNTSFCFLDIRSPGLGDTAMYLCATSSGLNYGYTFGSGTRLTVV.

A word on this clone: Other DNA sequences of this sample code for an identical CDR3. This chain connects TRBV29-1 to TRBJ2-5; D remains ambiguous. CDR3 length: 12 residues. The V end was cut by 1 base, the J end by 0 bases, with 3 bases between. Germline CDR1 reads SQVTM; CDR2 reads ANQGSEA. Here the CDR3 DNA reads TGCAGCGTTGAAGGGGACCAAGAGACCCAGTACTTC. Its translation is CSVEGDQETQYF.

The rearrangement links TRBV6-5 to TRBJ1-1; TRBD1 matches 7 bases. The trim removed 6 bases at V and 0 bases at J, leaving 7 bases unmatched. The CDR3 consists of 15 residues. Germline CDR1 is MNHEY and CDR2 is SVGAGI. CDR3 bases: TGTGCCAGCAGCTTCGGGACAGCGATGAACACTGAAGCTTTCTTT. It specifies CASSFGTAMNTEAFF.

The chain uses TRBV14 and TRBJ2-7; D perhaps matches TRBD2 (5 bases). Germline assignment: CDR1 SGHDN and CDR2 FVKESK. V was clipped by 4 bases and J by 6 bases, with 16 bases between them. There are 14 residues in the CDR3. CDR3 in DNA: TGTGCCAGCAGCCGTCCGGGAAGGCTCGCCGAGCAGTACTTC. Protein product: CASSRPGRLAEQYF.

The genes are TRBV10-1 and TRBJ2-3; 8 bases match TRBD2. Trimming at V came to 1 base and at J to 2 bases, leaving 5 bases not matched to a gene. Germline V gene sequence: CDR1 WNHNN, CDR2 SYGVQD (reference sequence). The CDR3 is made up of 16 amino acids. The CDR3 loop is CASSEFRTSFTDTQYF. Written as DNA, the CDR3 is TGCGCCAGCAGTGAGTTCCGGACTAGCTTCACAGATACGCAGTATTTT.

The CDR3 loop reads CASRPDRPRQPQHF. The CDR3 DNA sequence: TGTGCCAGCAGGCCTGACAGACCCAGGCAGCCCCAGCATTTT. The rearrangement joins TRBV28 to TRBJ1-5; maybe TRBD1 (5 bases). The CDR3 runs 14 residues. Germline V CDR1 and CDR2: MDHEN, SYDVKM. The V gene lost 6 bases and the J gene lost 7 bases, with 16 bases spanning the gap.

The chain employs TRBV13 and TRBJ2-5, with a possible D match to TRBD2 (5 bases). V was cut by 4 bases and J by 1 base, with 13 bases left in between. In germline, CDR1 is PRHDT, CDR2 FYEKMQ (reference sequence). The CDR3 has 15 residues. CDR3 in amino acids: CASSSLGLFQETQYF. Here the CDR3 DNA reads TGTGCCAGCAGCTCCCTTGGACTCTTCCAAGAGACCCAGTACTTC.

The chain links TRBV7-2 to TRBJ2-5; 16 bases match TRBD2. V shed 5 bases, J shed 2 bases, and the junction held 8 bases outside the gene matches. Germline-derived CDR1 and CDR2 are SGHTA and FQGNSA. The CDR3 loop spans 18 amino acids. The CDR3 DNA follows: TGTGCCAGCAGCCCTGGGACTAGCGGGAGGGCCCGGCAAGAGACCCAGTACTTC. Protein: CASSPGTSGRARQETQYF.

There are a few counts of this clone. Here the CDR3 reads CASSLSHGYEQYF. In nucleotides, the CDR3 is TGTGCCAGCAGCCTCTCCCACGGCTACGAGCAGTACTTC. The chain is built from TRBV9 and TRBJ2-7; D gene uncertain. CDR1 and CDR2 from the germline V gene are SGDLS and YYNGEE. This CDR3 has 13 residues. The V end lost 4 bases, the J end lost 3 bases, and 11 bases lay between the germline ends.